A selection of T cell receptor beta chains follows, all from one sample in a study of cytomegalovirus exposure and HLA in healthy donors. Only in-frame clones appear in the TCRdb table, and some are missing; sequencing was by immunoSEQ multiplex PCR. The repertoire holds more than 100,000 clones, with more than 75% as singletons. Source material: PBMCs. The receptors here all came from a woman in her fifties or sixties in good health and CMV-seropositive. Both conserved end residues are part of each CDR3. The order of the fields is D gene, V gene, clone size, J gene, CDR3 protein, CDR3 DNA. D genes are given only for firm matches. Only part of the rows carry a size: once, few, many, or a class if the clone is expanded.

.	TRBV5-1	.	TRBJ2-3	CASKQKDSIADTQYF	TGCGCCAGCAAACAAAAGGACAGTATCGCAGATACGCAGTATTTT
.	TRBV7-9	.	TRBJ1-2	CASSLATVSYGYTF	TGTGCCAGCAGCTTAGCGACAGTCAGCTATGGCTACACCTTC
.	TRBV20-1	few	TRBJ2-7	CSAKFIYEQYF	TGCAGTGCTAAATTTATCTACGAGCAGTACTTC
TRBD1	TRBV28	once	TRBJ1-2	CASSSHPRGPGGYTF	TGTGCCAGCAGTTCGCACCCGAGGGGGCCGGGGGGCTACACCTTC
TRBD1	TRBV7-8	.	TRBJ1-1	CASSPSQSGTVEAFF	TGTGCCAGCAGCCCCTCACAGTCGGGGACAGTTGAAGCTTTCTTT
TRBD1	TRBV18	.	TRBJ1-2	CASSLGALTGESGYTF	TGTGCCAGCTCACTCGGGGCCTTAACAGGGGAAAGTGGCTACACCTTC
TRBD1	TRBV5-1	once	TRBJ1-2	CASSPGQGGYGYTF	TGCGCCAGCAGCCCGGGACAGGGAGGTTATGGCTACACCTTC
.	TRBV7-9	.	TRBJ1-2	CASSLAVQDRGYTF	TGTGCCAGCAGCTTAGCCGTACAGGATCGGGGCTACACCTTC
.	TRBV5-1	.	TRBJ2-3	CASSSQGWADTQYF	TGCGCCAGCAGCTCACAGGGTTGGGCAGATACGCAGTATTTT
.	TRBV5-1	once	TRBJ1-1	CASRLRGETEAFF	TGCGCCAGCAGACTCCGGGGGGAAACTGAAGCTTTCTTT
TRBD2	TRBV9	.	TRBJ2-7	CASSVREGRGDEQYF	TGTGCCAGCAGTGTCCGGGAGGGCCGTGGGGACGAGCAGTACTTC
TRBD1	TRBV7-9	.	TRBJ2-1	CASSLGATGEWNEQFF	TGTGCCAGCAGCTTGGGCGCGACAGGGGAATGGAATGAGCAGTTCTTC
.	TRBV30	.	TRBJ1-5	CAWSTDLRGPQHF	TGTGCCTGGAGTACAGACCTCAGGGGGCCCCAGCATTTT
.	TRBV6-5	.	TRBJ1-2	CASSYSPGSAYGYTF	TGTGCCAGCAGTTACTCGCCAGGGTCGGCCTATGGCTACACCTTC
.	TRBV19	.	TRBJ2-3	CASSIWASGGTDTQYF	TGTGCCAGTAGTATATGGGCGTCAGGGGGCACAGATACGCAGTATTTT
TRBD2	TRBV5-8	few	TRBJ2-1	CASRRGAGGGEDEQFF	TGTGCCAGCAGACGCGGAGCGGGAGGGGGGGAGGATGAGCAGTTCTTC
TRBD1	TRBV29-1	.	TRBJ1-2	CSVARDSSDYGYTF	TGCAGCGTAGCCAGGGACAGTTCCGACTATGGCTACACCTTC
.	TRBV7-8	.	TRBJ2-5	CASTRDLQETQYF	TGTGCCAGCACCCGGGACTTACAAGAGACCCAGTACTTC
TRBD2	TRBV11-2	.	TRBJ2-5	CASSDGLAVEQYF	TGTGCCAGCAGCGACGGACTAGCGGTTGAGCAGTACTTC
.	TRBV28	.	TRBJ1-5	CASKNSLSNQPQHF	TGTGCCAGCAAAAACAGCCTCTCCAATCAGCCCCAGCATTTT
TRBD1	TRBV10-1	few	TRBJ2-4	CASSAGTGGYDIQYF	TGCGCCAGCAGTGCCGGGACAGGGGGGTATGACATTCAGTACTTC
TRBD2	TRBV11-2	once	TRBJ2-5	CASSFTSGRWETQYF	TGTGCCAGCAGCTTCACTAGCGGGAGGTGGGAGACCCAGTACTTC
TRBD2	TRBV15	.	TRBJ2-3	CAAQTGGSDTQYF	TGTGCCGCTCAAACGGGGGGAAGCGATACGCAGTATTTT
TRBD2	TRBV2	.	TRBJ2-3	CASSPTSGGAYTQYF	TGTGCCAGCAGTCCGACTAGCGGGGGGGCTTATACGCAGTATTTT
TRBD1	TRBV28	.	TRBJ2-7	CASSPTTGGRYEQYF	TGTGCCAGCAGCCCAACCACAGGGGGCCGCTACGAGCAGTACTTC
TRBD1	TRBV4-1	.	TRBJ2-1	CASRQESRGLGKRNEQFF	TGCGCCAGCAGGCAAGAGAGCAGGGGGCTTGGGAAACGCAATGAGCAGTTCTTC
.	TRBV6-5	once	TRBJ2-2	CASSPNPSTGELFF	TGTGCCAGCAGTCCTAACCCGAGCACCGGGGAGCTGTTTTTT
TRBD2	TRBV11-1	.	TRBJ2-7	CASSVSGRRPYEQYF	TGTGCCAGCAGCGTTAGCGGGAGGCGACCCTACGAGCAGTACTTC
.	TRBV18	.	TRBJ2-3	CASSLTQAPTTDTQYF	TGTGCCAGCTCACTGACGCAGGCGCCTACCACAGATACGCAGTATTTT
TRBD1	TRBV5-5	.	TRBJ2-7	CASSWGTGAGYEQYF	TGTGCCAGCAGCTGGGGGACAGGGGCGGGCTACGAGCAGTACTTC
.	TRBV11-3	.	TRBJ2-2	CASTTTRAGRTGELFF	TGTGCCAGCACCACGACACGTGCGGGAAGGACCGGGGAGCTGTTTTTT
.	TRBV18	.	TRBJ2-2	CASSPTGNTGELFF	TGTGCCAGCTCGCCGACGGGGAACACCGGGGAGCTGTTTTTT
.	TRBV2	.	TRBJ1-3	CASSDEGSGNTIYF	TGTGCCAGCAGTGACGAGGGCTCTGGAAACACCATATATTTT
TRBD2	TRBV7-2	.	TRBJ2-5	CASSSTREGETQYF	TGTGCCAGCAGCTCAACCAGGGAGGGCGAGACCCAGTACTTC
.	TRBV28	.	TRBJ2-4	CASKGTVELAKNSQYF	TGTGCCAGCAAAGGGACAGTCGAACTAGCCAAAAACAGTCAGTACTTC
.	TRBV28	.	TRBJ1-4	CASSFGGRGLFF	TGTGCCAGCAGTTTTGGGGGCAGGGGACTGTTTTTT
TRBD1	TRBV9	.	TRBJ1-2	CASSARTTGDGYTF	TGTGCCAGCAGCGCACGCACAACAGGGGACGGCTACACCTTC
TRBD1	TRBV19	.	TRBJ2-2	CASSLDRAGTGELFF	TGTGCCAGTAGCCTCGACAGGGCAGGCACCGGGGAGCTGTTTTTT
.	TRBV4-2	.	TRBJ1-3	CASSQDPHRANTIYF	TGTGCCAGCAGCCAAGACCCCCACAGGGCTAACACCATATATTTT
TRBD2	TRBV7-3	.	TRBJ2-5	CASSSSGEETQYF	TGTGCCAGCAGCTCAAGCGGGGAAGAGACCCAGTACTTC
.	TRBV28	.	TRBJ1-5	CASSFNSNQPQHF	TGTGCCAGCAGTTTTAATAGCAATCAGCCCCAGCATTTT
TRBD2	TRBV9	.	TRBJ2-5	CASSVRAGGDQETQYF	TGTGCCAGCAGCGTCCGAGCGGGGGGGGACCAAGAGACCCAGTACTTC
.	TRBV28	once	TRBJ1-5	CASSTHRTGFNQPQHF	TGTGCCAGCAGTACCCACCGCACAGGGTTCAATCAGCCCCAGCATTTT
TRBD1	TRBV29-1	few	TRBJ1-2	CSVWGGQGAFTGGYTF	TGCAGCGTTTGGGGCGGACAGGGGGCGTTCACAGGTGGCTACACCTTC
TRBD2	TRBV4-2	.	TRBJ2-5	CASSLTPAGIQETQYF	TGTGCCAGCAGCCTTACACCAGCGGGGATTCAAGAGACCCAGTACTTC
TRBD1	TRBV7-9	.	TRBJ2-1	CASSLGTGSNNEQFF	TGTGCCAGCAGCTTAGGGACAGGGTCGAACAATGAGCAGTTCTTC
TRBD1	TRBV7-8	.	TRBJ1-1	CASSALQGATEAFF	TGTGCCAGCAGCGCGCTACAGGGGGCTACTGAAGCTTTCTTT
.	TRBV1	.	TRBJ2-5	CTSSQTSEVETQYF	TGCACCAGCAGCCAGACTAGCGAGGTGGAGACCCAGTACTTC
TRBD1	TRBV28	.	TRBJ2-7	CASSSIGTGKGSYEQYF	TGTGCCAGCAGCTCAATCGGGACAGGGAAGGGATCCTACGAGCAGTACTTC
.	TRBV5-4	few	TRBJ2-7	CASSLGRGSYEQYF	TGTGCCAGCAGCTTGGGACGGGGCTCCTACGAGCAGTACTTC
.	TRBV5-1	.	TRBJ2-5	CASSLMSGTQETQYF	TGCGCCAGCAGCTTGATGAGCGGAACCCAAGAGACCCAGTACTTC
TRBD2	TRBV9	few	TRBJ2-3	CASSVASRGGDTQYF	TGTGCCAGCAGCGTAGCATCCCGCGGGGGAGATACGCAGTATTTT
.	TRBV19	.	TRBJ1-4	CASSIDRGTENEKLFF	TGTGCCAGTAGTATAGATCGAGGGACTGAAAATGAAAAACTGTTTTTT
TRBD1	TRBV9	.	TRBJ1-1	CASSGTGRDTEAFF	TGTGCCAGCAGCGGGACAGGAAGGGACACTGAAGCTTTCTTT
.	TRBV5-4	.	TRBJ2-1	CASSLAKKGGNNEQFF	TGTGCCAGCAGCTTGGCCAAAAAGGGGGGGAACAATGAGCAGTTCTTC